The T cell receptor beta chain described here comes from a study of blood T cell repertoires in COVID-19. How the authors handled the data: Amplification with reference gene primers provided the estimates of nucleated cell counts. The method was immunoSEQ multiplex PCR; TCRdb's version includes in-frame clones alone and lacks a portion of them. Clone size and the V and J calls come from that table; the DNA yielded D and trimming. The table records about 170,000 clones, roughly four fifths of them present only once. CDR1 SEHNR and CDR2 FQNEAQ come from the germline V gene (reference sequence). This CDR3 comprises 14 residues. J lost 2 bases, V lost 7 bases, and 5 bases had no gene match.

What was sequenced was peripheral blood. The receptor comes from a woman of 80 years or more with COVID-19, enrolled during active disease. The chain joins TRBV7-9 to TRBJ2-7; 10 bases fit TRBD1. The CDR3 DNA reads as TGTGCCAGCATCCCGGGACAGGGGACCTACGAGCAGTACTTC. Translated, it gives CASIPGQGTYEQYF.